A single sample gave rise to the 11 T cell receptor beta chains below, sequenced in a study of T cell repertoires in cytomegalovirus infection. MiXCR, applied by TCRdb to the reads, yields one record per CDR3 protein. The top ten clones hold more than 13% of a sample with about a million distinct CDR3 sequences, around 29% of them seen once. Their specific antigens are unknown. The source was cultured CD8+ T cells from PBMCs, collected from culture after CMV antigen stimulation. The receptors originated from a human donor in good health (CMV status not recorded). Some clones in this sample may be carry-over from other donors' samples.

This clonotype was seen only a few times. This chain joins TRBV6-6 and TRBJ1-6; the D is unclear. The CDR3 has 21 residues. V gave up 4 bases and J gave up 0 bases, with 25 bases separating them. Germline CDR1 MNHNY, CDR2 SVGAGI (reference sequence). CDR3 loop: CASSSQMFARSSSSYNSPLHF. CDR3 nucleotide sequence: TGTGCCAGCAGTTCACAGATGTTCGCGAGGTCCTCGAGCTCCTATAATTCACCCCTCCACTTT.

This clonotype was detected only a few times. V usage is TRBV6-6 and J usage is TRBJ2-5; D may be TRBD2 (7 bases). V was shortened by 2 bases and J by 3 bases, with 22 bases between the two germline ends. Germline CDR1 is MNHNY and CDR2 is SVGAGI (reference sequence). The CDR3 loop spans 18 amino acids. CDR3 nucleotides: TGTGCCAGCAGTTACCAAAGGGGGAGGGGGATGATGGAAGAGACCCAGTACTTC. As protein: CASSYQRGRGMMEETQYF.

This clonotype was seen only a few times. This chain connects TRBV12-3 or TRBV12-4 to TRBJ2-3; tentatively, D is TRBD2 (7 bases). With 3 bases removed from V and 5 bases from J, the gap between germline ends came to 9 bases. This CDR3 comprises 13 residues. CDR3 region: CASSFGGQDTQYF. CDR3 in DNA: TGTGCCAGCAGTTTCGGGGGGCAAGATACGCAGTATTTT.

This clonotype was counted only a few times. The chain combines TRBV7-2 with TRBJ2-1, with D perhaps TRBD2 (5 bases). The CDR3 has 12 amino acids. Germline CDR1 and CDR2: SGHTA and FQGNSA. Deletions cut 9 bases from V and 4 bases from J, with 10 bases between. CDR3 protein: CAREDEYNEQFF. The CDR3 coding sequence is TGTGCCAGGGAGGACGAATACAATGAGCAGTTCTTC.

This clonotype came up once. The gene calls are TRBV19 and TRBJ2-7, with D maybe TRBD2 (5 bases). This CDR3 comprises 16 residues. V gave up 3 bases and J gave up 0 bases, with 15 bases separating them. Per germline, CDR1 LNHDA and CDR2 SQIVND (reference sequence). Written as DNA, the CDR3 is TGTGCCAGTAGTATCGGTGGAGGCCTTAGCTCCTACGAGCAGTACTTC. It translates to CASSIGGGLSSYEQYF.

The V gene is TRBV11-2, the J gene TRBJ1-2; D not resolved. Germline values: CDR1 SGHAT, CDR2 FQNNGV. V was clipped by 3 bases and J by 2 bases, with 22 bases between them. The CDR3 is 18 amino acids. This chain's CDR3 is CASSFEPSLIDSNYGYTF. The CDR3 nucleotides are TGTGCCAGCAGCTTTGAACCCAGCCTAATCGATTCAAACTATGGCTACACCTTC.

This clonotype was picked up a small number of times. The J gene is TRBJ1-1, the V gene TRBV4-1; D not resolved. The CDR3 loop spans 14 amino acids. The V gene lost 0 bases and the J gene lost 2 bases, with 7 bases spanning the gap. Germline V gives CDR1 MGHRA, CDR2 YSYEKL. The CDR3 reads CASSQDPLNTEAFF. CDR3 DNA: TGCGCCAGCAGCCAAGATCCCCTTAACACTGAAGCTTTCTTT.

This clonotype was seen a few times. The chain carries TRBV5-1 and TRBJ2-3; no clear D. Trimming took off 7 bases at V and 0 bases at J, with 12 bases between the two ends. The germline V gene encodes CDR1 SGHRS and CDR2 YFSETQ. There are 14 residues in the CDR3. CDR3 sequence reads: CASRRRTSTDTQYF. As DNA, the CDR3 is TGCGCCAGCCGCAGGCGTACTAGCACAGATACGCAGTATTTT.

This clonotype was observed a few times. The chain couples TRBV29-1 to TRBJ1-2, with 11 bases matching TRBD1. V lost 0 bases to trimming and J lost 4 bases; unmatched junction nucleotides: 7. CDR1 and CDR2 from the germline V gene are SQVTM and ANQGSEA. The CDR3 spans 16 residues. This CDR3 reads CSVEEAGTGGSYGYTF. The CDR3 DNA sequence: TGCAGCGTTGAAGAGGCCGGGACAGGGGGATCCTATGGCTACACCTTC.

The chain employs TRBV27 and TRBJ2-7, with TRBD2 identical over 13 bases. Germline CDR1 is MNHEY and CDR2 is SMNVEV (reference sequence). The ends lost 6 bases at V and 6 bases at J; junction bases unmatched: 8. The CDR3 length is 15 residues. The DNA for the CDR3 is TGTGCCAGCAGCTCCGTAGGGACTAGCGGGGTCGAGCAGTACTTC. This codes for CASSSVGTSGVEQYF.

V gene TRBV19 combines with J gene TRBJ2-2, with D uncertain. This CDR3 is built from 19 residues. CDR1 is LNHDA and CDR2 is SQIVND in the germline V gene (reference sequence). In DNA, the CDR3 is TGTGTCAGCACAAATTCGGGTTACACCACATCATCCAACACCGGGGAGCTGTTTTTT. This codes for CVSTNSGYTTSSNTGELFF.